The T cell receptor beta chain described here comes from a study of shared clonotypes between healthy human individuals. Recent vaccinations or acute infections were absent in the healthy HIV-negative adult donors. Genomic DNA for unsorted samples, which was extracted with the QIAamp DNA Blood Mini kit, came from 85 million to 90 million PBMCs. The CDR3 is made up of 12 amino acids. V was pared by 2 bases and J by 8 bases, with 9 bases between. Germline V CDR1 and CDR2: KGHSH, LQKENI. Assay runs were performed at deep level. Sequenced by immunoSEQ multiplex PCR; TCRdb stores in-frame clones only, minus some. Altogether 520,000 or so clones are present, around 79% being singletons, with the ten largest covering under 15%.

This receptor was identified in a woman aged 40 to 55 in good health. Some clones in this sample may be carry-over from other donors' samples. The sequencing input was PBMCs. The chain uses TRBV18 and TRBJ1-2; the D is unclear. The CDR3 sequence is CASSPLAGGYTF. The DNA of the CDR3 is TGTGCCAGCTCACCATTGGCGGGCGGCTACACCTTC.